These T cell receptor beta chains were read from a single sample in a study of response to subunit inactivated influenza vaccine. One entry per CDR3 protein results from TCRdb running MiXCR on the RT-PCR reads. The sample has 400,000 to 650,000 distinct CDR3 sequences; roughly 7.9% are singletons. The sequenced sample was PBMCs from blood, obtained roughly 24 months after vaccination. These receptors originate from a man aged 45 to 75 who received an inactivated influenza vaccine. CDR3s include the opening cysteine and the closing phenylalanine or tryptophan. Each record gives: J gene, D gene, V gene, clone size, CDR3 protein, CDR3 DNA. A D gene is named only where the DNA matches it firmly. For some rows the clone size is stated as once, few or many, or as a class when expanded; others skip it.

TRBJ2-5	TRBD2	TRBV5-6	few	CASSLSPSGTETQYF	TGTGCCAGCAGCTTGAGCCCTAGCGGGACTGAGACCCAGTACTTC
TRBJ1-2	-	TRBV12-3/TRBV12-4	few	CASSLVRQGPYGYTF	TGTGCCAGCAGTTTAGTACGGCAGGGACCCTATGGCTACACCTTC
TRBJ2-1	TRBD2	TRBV12-3/TRBV12-4	few	CASSLRAGGYNEQFF	TGTGCCAGCAGTTTACGAGCGGGAGGCTACAATGAGCAGTTCTTC
TRBJ2-4	-	TRBV6-5	few	CASSYSSRGTTPAKNIQYF	TGTGCCAGCAGTTACTCGTCCCGCGGGACAACCCCCGCCAAAAACATTCAGTACTTC
TRBJ2-5	-	TRBV20-1	few	CSQGGGRQETQYF	TGCAGTCAGGGCGGAGGGCGCCAAGAGACCCAGTACTTC
TRBJ1-1	TRBD1	TRBV12-3/TRBV12-4	-	CASSLGTALVNTEAFF	TGTGCCAGCAGCCTCGGGACAGCCTTGGTGAACACTGAAGCTTTCTTT
TRBJ2-2	TRBD1	TRBV24-1	many	CATSDPTWDRGQQYTGELFF	TGTGCCACCAGTGACCCCACCTGGGACAGGGGGCAACAGTACACCGGGGAGCTGTTTTTT
TRBJ2-5	-	TRBV7-2	few	CASTQGIQETQYF	TGTGCCAGCACCCAGGGGATCCAAGAGACCCAGTACTTC
TRBJ2-5	TRBD2	TRBV19	-	CASSESSGLAGGETQYF	TGTGCCAGTAGCGAGTCCTCGGGACTAGCGGGAGGCGAGACCCAGTACTTC
TRBJ2-3	-	TRBV27	-	CASTQDLGTDTQYF	TGTGCCAGCACTCAGGATCTAGGCACAGATACGCAGTATTTT
TRBJ2-1	TRBD2	TRBV10-3	-	CAISQSREGSEQFF	TGTGCCATCAGTCAGTCTCGGGAGGGCAGTGAGCAGTTCTTC
TRBJ2-7	-	TRBV7-2	few	CATTWSPANEQYF	TGTGCCACTACCTGGTCCCCTGCGAACGAGCAGTACTTC
TRBJ2-1	-	TRBV6-1	few	CASSPRDRGSNEQFF	TGTGCCAGCAGCCCCCGGGACCGAGGGTCGAATGAGCAGTTCTTC
TRBJ2-5	-	TRBV7-2	-	CASSFSTGKETQYF	TGTGCCAGCAGCTTCTCGACAGGCAAAGAGACCCAGTACTTC
TRBJ2-7	-	TRBV20-1	many	CSARDLRGLYEQYF	TGCAGTGCTAGAGATCTCCGTGGCCTCTACGAGCAGTACTTC
TRBJ2-2	-	TRBV7-8	many	CASSMLSGHTTGELFF	TGTGCCAGCAGCATGTTATCGGGACATACTACCGGGGAGCTGTTTTTT
TRBJ2-6	-	TRBV6-2/TRBV6-3	many	CASSYDGQVLLGANVLTF	TGTGCCAGCAGTTACGACGGGCAGGTTCTGTTGGGGGCCAACGTCCTGACTTTC
TRBJ1-5	-	TRBV29-1	-	CSVTPGGLGQPQHF	TGCAGCGTTACTCCGGGGGGCTTGGGGCAGCCCCAGCATTTT
TRBJ2-5	TRBD2	TRBV6-2/TRBV6-3	few	CASSFGLAGLRETQYF	TGTGCCAGCAGTTTTGGACTAGCGGGACTTCGAGAGACCCAGTACTTC
TRBJ2-3	TRBD2	TRBV12-3/TRBV12-4	-	CASSLWGTSGTDTQYF	TGTGCCAGCAGTTTATGGGGGACTAGCGGGACAGATACGCAGTATTTT
TRBJ2-7	TRBD1	TRBV5-1	few	CASSLQGALGEQYF	TGCGCCAGCAGCTTACAGGGGGCGCTTGGTGAGCAGTACTTC
TRBJ2-1	-	TRBV5-1	many	CASSLVGDIDEQFF	TGCGCCAGCAGCTTGGTCGGCGACATCGATGAGCAGTTCTTC
TRBJ2-5	TRBD2	TRBV7-7	many	CASSSLAGERIQYF	TGTGCTAGCAGCTCCCTAGCGGGGGAGAGGATCCAGTACTTC
TRBJ2-1	-	TRBV7-9	few	CASYSNGEQFF	TGTGCCAGCTACTCAAACGGTGAGCAGTTCTTC
TRBJ1-1	TRBD1	TRBV29-1	few	CSVAYGQGDTEAFF	TGCAGCGTCGCCTATGGACAGGGGGACACTGAAGCTTTCTTT
TRBJ2-2	-	TRBV12-3/TRBV12-4	-	CASKLLNTGELFF	TGTGCCAGCAAGTTGCTGAACACCGGGGAGCTGTTTTTT
TRBJ2-3	TRBD2	TRBV7-9	-	CASSSGAGGATDTQYF	TGTGCCAGCTCGAGTGGTGCGGGGGGAGCCACAGATACGCAGTATTTT
TRBJ2-5	-	TRBV6-5	many	CASSSTWGEETQYF	TGTGCCAGCAGTTCCACCTGGGGGGAAGAGACCCAGTACTTC
TRBJ2-7	-	TRBV20-1	many	CSARAVGTYEQYF	TGCAGTGCTAGAGCAGTTGGAACCTACGAGCAGTACTTC
TRBJ2-3	TRBD2	TRBV27	few	CASSFSSGTTDTQYF	TGTGCCAGCAGTTTTTCTAGCGGGACCACAGATACGCAGTATTTT
TRBJ2-7	-	TRBV29-1	-	CSVWDQTSSYEQYF	TGCAGCGTCTGGGACCAAACGAGCTCCTACGAGCAGTACTTC
TRBJ2-4	-	TRBV10-3	few	CAISEDLHIQYF	TGTGCCATCAGTGAGGACCTTCACATTCAGTACTTC
TRBJ2-1	TRBD2	TRBV29-1	many	CSVDPSGGAYEQFF	TGCAGCGTTGACCCTAGCGGGGGGGCGTATGAGCAGTTCTTC
TRBJ1-5	-	TRBV20-1	few	CSASGQGPRNQPQHF	TGCAGTGCTAGTGGCCAGGGGCCGCGCAATCAGCCCCAGCATTTT
TRBJ2-5	-	TRBV6-2/TRBV6-3	many	CASSYSLVTARQETQYF	TGTGCCAGCAGTTACTCATTGGTTACAGCGAGACAAGAGACCCAGTACTTC
TRBJ2-7	TRBD2	TRBV10-3	-	CAISAREGYEQYF	TGTGCCATCAGTGCCCGGGAGGGCTACGAGCAGTACTTC
TRBJ1-1	-	TRBV5-1	-	CASSLADGLSLNTEAFF	TGCGCCAGCAGCTTGGCCGACGGGCTAAGTCTGAACACTGAAGCTTTCTTT
TRBJ2-2	-	TRBV5-1	few	CASSLAQVNTGELFF	TGCGCCAGCAGCTTGGCCCAGGTGAACACCGGGGAGCTGTTTTTT
TRBJ2-7	TRBD2	TRBV9	few	CASSVGAGESYEQYF	TGTGCCAGCAGCGTAGGAGCGGGAGAGTCCTACGAGCAGTACTTC
TRBJ1-2	-	TRBV6-6	many	CASSYGDNDGYTF	TGTGCCAGCAGTTATGGAGACAACGATGGCTACACCTTC
TRBJ2-2	TRBD2	TRBV3-1	few	CASSKTGTSVTGELFF	TGTGCCAGCAGCAAAACCGGGACTAGCGTCACCGGGGAGCTGTTTTTT
TRBJ1-4	-	TRBV6-2/TRBV6-3	-	CASRNSSLSTNEKLFF	TGTGCCAGCAGGAACAGTTCCCTCTCAACTAATGAAAAACTGTTTTTT
TRBJ2-6	-	TRBV18	-	CASSLVAAGSGANVLTF	TGTGCCAGCTCATTGGTTGCCGCGGGCTCTGGGGCCAACGTCCTGACTTTC
TRBJ2-5	TRBD2	TRBV20-1	-	CSARDSSGGVTQYF	TGCAGTGCTAGAGATTCTAGCGGGGGGGTAACCCAGTACTTC
TRBJ2-7	TRBD1	TRBV5-1	-	CASSQTGTGGEQYF	TGCGCCAGCAGCCAAACCGGGACAGGGGGCGAGCAGTACTTC
TRBJ2-7	TRBD2	TRBV4-3	many	CASSLQLGGLAGVYEQYF	TGCGCCAGCAGCCTACAACTAGGGGGACTAGCGGGAGTATACGAGCAGTACTTC
TRBJ2-7	TRBD1	TRBV10-3	-	CAISWDRVYEQYF	TGTGCCATCAGTTGGGACAGGGTCTACGAGCAGTACTTC
TRBJ1-6	-	TRBV28	many	CASSLVYNSPLHF	TGTGCCAGCAGTTTAGTATACAATTCACCCCTCCACTTT
TRBJ2-7	TRBD2	TRBV7-2	-	CASSLAGLAGVWYEQYF	TGTGCCAGCAGCTTAGCGGGACTAGCGGGAGTTTGGTACGAGCAGTACTTC
TRBJ2-3	-	TRBV2	many	CASSNIARVKDTQYF	TGTGCCAGCAGCAACATCGCCAGGGTCAAAGATACGCAGTATTTT
TRBJ2-1	-	TRBV4-1	many	CASSQIPTRGDEQFF	TGCGCCAGCAGCCAGATTCCAACCAGGGGGGATGAGCAGTTCTTC
TRBJ1-4	-	TRBV2	few	CASRPAVNNEKLFF	TGTGCCAGCAGACCCGCAGTAAACAATGAAAAACTGTTTTTT
TRBJ2-1	-	TRBV12-3/TRBV12-4	few	CASSLAGRAGDHNEQFF	TGTGCCAGCAGTTTGGCCGGCCGGGCAGGGGACCACAATGAGCAGTTCTTC
TRBJ1-2	-	TRBV18	many	CASSQGGLNYGYTF	TGTGCCAGCTCACAGGGGGGACTGAACTATGGCTACACCTTC
TRBJ2-5	TRBD2	TRBV2	-	CASSDAGGETQYF	TGTGCCAGCAGTGACGCGGGAGGAGAGACCCAGTACTTC
TRBJ2-1	TRBD2	TRBV7-2	-	CASSLIVPAGGYNEQFF	TGTGCCAGCAGCTTAATTGTTCCTGCGGGGGGGTACAATGAGCAGTTCTTC
TRBJ1-2	-	TRBV20-1	many	CSAYPTAPYGYTF	TGCAGTGCTTACCCCACAGCCCCCTATGGCTACACCTTC
TRBJ1-5	TRBD1	TRBV10-2	-	CASWTGANQPQHF	TGCGCCAGTTGGACAGGGGCCAATCAGCCCCAGCATTTT
TRBJ2-5	-	TRBV27	many	CASSQGPVLFQYF	TGTGCCAGCAGCCAGGGACCGGTCCTTTTCCAGTACTTC
TRBJ1-3	-	TRBV7-2	-	CASSLAGGSDIYF	TGTGCCAGCAGCTTAGCAGGAGGGTCGGACATATATTTT